The 16 T cell receptor beta chains reported below all come from one sample, sequenced in a study of blood T cell repertoires in COVID-19. Generated by immunoSEQ multiplex PCR, the TCRdb table keeps only in-frame clones and is missing some. The sample yields about 280,000 clones, roughly 89% seen once. The sample consisted of PBMCs or T cells enriched from blood (not recorded which). These TCRs come from a woman in her sixties who had recovered from COVID-19.

As DNA, the CDR3 is TGTGCCAGCTCACCGAAGCCTCCAGGGTCCGTCGGGGAGCTGTTTTTT. Its protein product is CASSPKPPGSVGELFF. This sequence joins TRBV18 and TRBJ2-2, with a possible D match to TRBD1 (5 bases). CDR1 and CDR2 from the germline V gene are KGHSH and LQKENI. V was trimmed by 3 bases and J by 7 bases, leaving 18 bases between them. This CDR3 spans 16 amino acids.

This chain links TRBV6-4 with TRBJ2-1; 16 bases match TRBD2. From germline, CDR1 is MRHNA and CDR2 SNTAGT. V lost 8 bases, J lost 3 bases, and 1 base stayed unmatched. This CDR3 contains 15 residues. The CDR3 spells CASGTSGGDYNEQFF. The DNA for the CDR3 is TGTGCCAGCGGGACTAGCGGGGGGGACTACAATGAGCAGTTCTTC.

The chain recombines TRBV7-8 with TRBJ2-1; 7 bases map to TRBD2. The CDR3 extends over 14 amino acids. With 3 bases clipped from V and 6 bases from J, the junction kept 5 bases outside the gene matches. Germline V gives CDR1 SGHVS, CDR2 FQNEAQ. CDR3 in amino acids: CASSFGGSFNEQFF. DNA for the CDR3: TGTGCCAGCAGCTTTGGCGGGAGTTTCAATGAGCAGTTCTTC.

The chain carries TRBV12-5 and TRBJ2-7; 7 positions match TRBD2. The CDR3 contains 13 residues. Germline V gene lookup returns CDR1 LGHNT and CDR2 FRNRAP. Trimming cost V 9 bases and J 7 bases; bases outside gene matches: 12. In DNA, the CDR3 is TGTGCTAGCAAATCATCCGGACTAGGGGAGCAGTACTTC. The encoded protein is CASKSSGLGEQYF.

This sequence joins TRBV4-2 and TRBJ2-1; D gene ambiguous. Germline V gene data show CDR1 as LGHNA and CDR2 as YNFKEQ. V lost 1 base and J lost 2, with 9 bases in between. This CDR3 spans 15 amino acids. The CDR3 nucleotides read TGTGCCAGCAGCCAAGGAAACAGTGCCTACAATGAGCAGTTCTTC. Protein: CASSQGNSAYNEQFF.

The chain's CDR3 is CASSLKRSALPLHF. The CDR3, as DNA: TGTGCCAGCAGCTTAAAGAGGTCAGCTCTACCCCTCCACTTT. This chain links TRBV7-2 with TRBJ1-6, with D uncertain. The CDR3 totals 14 residues. V was cut by 2 bases and J by 12 bases, with 14 bases left in between. CDR1 SGHTA and CDR2 FQGNSA come from the germline V gene. The whole variable domain, filled in from reference TRBV7-2 and TRBJ1-6, reads GAGVSQSPSNKVTEKGKDVELRCDPISGHTALYWYRQSLGQGLEFLIYFQGNSAPDKSGLPSDRFSAERTGGSVSTLTIQRTQQEDSAVYLCASSLKRSALPLHFGNGTRLTVT.

CDR3 sequence: CASSHSWTGLYEQYF. In nucleotides, the CDR3 is TGTGCCAGCAGCCATTCCTGGACAGGTCTCTACGAGCAGTACTTC. The chain combines TRBV7-2 with TRBJ2-7, with TRBD1 identical over 7 bases. The germline gives CDR1 SGHTA, CDR2 FQGNSA. The CDR3 has 15 residues. Trimming at V came to 5 bases and at J to 3 bases, leaving 10 bases not matched to a gene.

The CDR3 sequence is CASSPDGNYGYTF. CDR3 coding DNA: TGTGCCAGCAGCCCCGACGGGAACTATGGCTACACCTTC. The chain employs TRBV6-5 and TRBJ1-2; no clear D. This CDR3 comprises 13 residues. CDR1 MNHEY and CDR2 SVGAGI come from the germline V gene. Between the trimmed V and J ends, which lost 6 bases and 2 bases, there was a span of 10 bases.

This chain connects TRBV5-1 to TRBJ2-5; D ambiguous. The CDR3 runs 12 residues. Germline V gene lookup returns CDR1 SGHRS and CDR2 YFSETQ. The germline V and J ends were trimmed by 4 bases and 5 bases, with 9 bases remaining between them. CDR3 bases: TGCGCCAGCAGCCCAAGTCGGGAGACCCAGTACTTC. Its translation: CASSPSRETQYF. Using reference TRBV5-1 and TRBJ2-5 for the parts outside the CDR3, the full variable domain is KAGVTQTPRYLIKTRGQQVTLSCSPISGHRSVSWYQQTPGQGLQFLFEYFSETQRNKGNFPGRFSGRQFSNSRSEMNVSTLELGDSALYLCASSPSRETQYFGPGTRLLVL.

The chain uses TRBV18 and TRBJ1-5; D is unclear. The CDR3 contains 17 residues. Germline V gene data show CDR1 as KGHSH and CDR2 as LQKENI. Trimming stripped 2 bases from V and 3 bases from J, with 17 bases between. This chain's CDR3 is CASSPYRSPEHNQPQHF. In nucleotides, the CDR3 is TGTGCCAGCTCACCATACCGCTCCCCCGAACACAATCAGCCCCAGCATTTT.

This clone was seen more than once but under ten times. This chain uses TRBV6-1 with TRBJ1-6; D perhaps matches TRBD1 (5 bases). The CDR3 consists of 13 residues. V lost 0 bases, J lost 10 bases, and 7 bases lay in between. Germline V gives CDR1 MNHNS, CDR2 SASEGT. DNA of the CDR3: TGTGCCAGCAGTGAAGCGGGGGGGTCACCCCTCCACTTT. Its translation is CASSEAGGSPLHF.

In this sample, this clone turned up once. CDR3 amino acids: CASAAKAGSNEKLFF. CDR3 in DNA: TGTGCCAGCGCAGCTAAAGCAGGGTCTAATGAAAAACTGTTTTTT. The chain joins TRBV9 to TRBJ1-4, with a weak D call TRBD1 (5 bases). This CDR3 contains 15 residues. V was clipped by 7 bases and J by 3 bases, with 16 bases between them. Germline values: CDR1 SGDLS, CDR2 YYNGEE.

The chain is built from TRBV28 and TRBJ2-3; 7 nucleotides match TRBD2. CDR1 and CDR2 (germline): MDHEN, SYDVKM. This CDR3 has 15 residues. V shed 8 bases and J 3 bases; nucleotides not matched to a gene: 11. As DNA, the CDR3 is TGTGCCAGCGGGGTGGGGAGGGTTGAGACAGATACGCAGTATTTT. Protein product: CASGVGRVETDTQYF.

The CDR3 here is CATSASSMNTEAFF. The CDR3 nucleotides are TGTGCCACCAGTGCTAGCTCTATGAACACTGAAGCTTTCTTT. The chain is built from TRBV24-1 and TRBJ1-1; D unresolved. Germline V gene data show CDR1 as KGHDR and CDR2 as SFDVKD. Trimming cost V 5 bases and J 0 bases, with 9 bases left between them. The CDR3 runs 14 residues.

The chain recombines TRBV28 with TRBJ2-5; D may be TRBD2 (6 bases). The V end was cut by 4 bases, the J end by 1 base, with 7 bases between. The CDR3 totals 13 residues. The germline gives CDR1 MDHEN, CDR2 SYDVKM. In DNA form, the CDR3 reads TGTGCCAGCAGTTCGACTAGCCAAGAGACCCAGTACTTC. Protein product: CASSSTSQETQYF.

The rearrangement uses TRBV7-9 and TRBJ2-1; D possibly corresponds to TRBD1 (6 bases). Trimming pared 5 bases from V and 8 bases from J, leaving 13 bases between. This CDR3 has 13 amino acids. Per germline, CDR1 SEHNR and CDR2 FQNEAQ (reference sequence). CDR3 residues: CASSPAQGYEQFF. The CDR3 DNA reads as TGTGCCAGCAGCCCTGCACAGGGCTATGAGCAGTTCTTC.